This T cell receptor beta chain was retrieved from a study of blood T cell repertoires in COVID-19. About the research overall: Acute and convalescent COVID-19 specimens originated in the United States, Italy and Spain. In each case, the material was cDNA or gDNA derived from T cells, B-cell-depleted T cells, or PBMCs.

Only in-frame clones appear in the TCRdb table, and some are missing; sequencing was by immunoSEQ multiplex PCR. The sample shows fewer than 350,000 clones, approximately 91% of them seen only once. Participants were placed into cohorts based on the clinical history they reported. The germline V gene encodes CDR1 MNHEY and CDR2 SVGEGT. V was clipped by 2 bases and J by 1 base; unmatched bases: 3. This CDR3 is 16 amino acids long. The sequencing input was PBMCs or T cells enriched from blood (not recorded which). The TCR was taken from a woman aged 40-49 years with acute COVID-19. The chain joins TRBV6-2 or TRBV6-3 to TRBJ2-3; 10 bases align to TRBD2. The CDR3, as DNA: TGTGCCAGCAGTTACCAGCGGGGGGGCCGCACAGATACGCAGTATTTT. As protein: CASSYQRGGRTDTQYF.